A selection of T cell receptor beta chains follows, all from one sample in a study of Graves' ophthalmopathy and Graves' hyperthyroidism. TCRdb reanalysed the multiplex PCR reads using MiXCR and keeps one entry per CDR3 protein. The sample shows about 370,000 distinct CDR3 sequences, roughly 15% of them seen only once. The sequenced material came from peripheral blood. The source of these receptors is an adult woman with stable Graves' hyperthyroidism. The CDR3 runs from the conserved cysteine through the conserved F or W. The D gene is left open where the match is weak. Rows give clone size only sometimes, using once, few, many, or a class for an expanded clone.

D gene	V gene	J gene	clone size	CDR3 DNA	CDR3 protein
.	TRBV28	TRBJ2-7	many	TGTGCCAGCAGTTTAACATACAGACCTTACGAGCAGTACTTC	CASSLTYRPYEQYF
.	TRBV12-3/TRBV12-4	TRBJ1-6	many	TGTGCCAGCAGTCCCGGGACATCCTATAATTCACCCCTCCACTTT	CASSPGTSYNSPLHF
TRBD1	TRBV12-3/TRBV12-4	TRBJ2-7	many	TGTGCCAGCAGCCCCGGGACAGGGGGTCTCGAGCAGTACTTC	CASSPGTGGLEQYF
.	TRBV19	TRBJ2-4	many	TGTGCCAGTACAGTAGACAGCGGGATTCAGTACTTC	CASTVDSGIQYF
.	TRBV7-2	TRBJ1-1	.	TGTGCCAGCACTTGGAGGAACACTGAAGCTTTCTTT	CASTWRNTEAFF
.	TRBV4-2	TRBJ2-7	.	TGTGCCAGCAGTCAGGCCCCGGGGGCCCTACCGTCCTACGAGCAGTACTTC	CASSQAPGALPSYEQYF
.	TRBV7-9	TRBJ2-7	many	TGTGCCAGCACGGGTGTCGTCAACGAGCAGTACTTC	CASTGVVNEQYF
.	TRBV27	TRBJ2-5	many	TGTGCCAGCAGTTTGCGCGGGAAACTCCCGAGGGGGGAGACCCAGTACTTC	CASSLRGKLPRGETQYF
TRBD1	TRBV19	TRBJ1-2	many	TGTGCCAGTAGCCCGACAGGGTCGGGCTATGGCTACACCTTC	CASSPTGSGYGYTF
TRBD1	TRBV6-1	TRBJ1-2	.	TGTGCCAGTTCCAGAACGGGACAGGGCGAATGGGGCTATGGCTACACCTTC	CASSRTGQGEWGYGYTF
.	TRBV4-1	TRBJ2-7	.	TGCGCCAGCAGCCAAGCCCTCTCGACGCGGACCTACGAGCAGTACTTC	CASSQALSTRTYEQYF
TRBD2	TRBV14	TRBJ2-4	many	TGTGCCAGCAGCCAAGTGTCTAGCGGGGATCAGTACTTC	CASSQVSSGDQYF
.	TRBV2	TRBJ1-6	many	TGTGCCAGCAGTTACCGGCAGGGGAGCTCCTATAATTCACCCCTCCACTTT	CASSYRQGSSYNSPLHF
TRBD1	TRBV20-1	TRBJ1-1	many	TGCAGTGCTAGAGAAGGGACAGGCTACACTGAAGCTTTCTTT	CSAREGTGYTEAFF
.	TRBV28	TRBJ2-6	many	TGTGCCAGCTACAGGACCGGGGCCAACGTCCTGACTTTC	CASYRTGANVLTF
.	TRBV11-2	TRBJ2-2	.	TGTGCCAGCAGACCGCCGGGGACGAACACCGGGGAGCTGTTTTTT	CASRPPGTNTGELFF
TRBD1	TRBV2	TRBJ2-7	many	TGTGCCAGCAGAACGACCGGGACAGGGTCCGAGCAGTACTTC	CASRTTGTGSEQYF
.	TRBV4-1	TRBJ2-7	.	TGCGCCAGCAGCCAAGAGTCATTCTACGAGCAGTGCTTC	CASSQESFYEQCF
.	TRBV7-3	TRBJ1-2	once	TGTGCCAGCAGTAGCCGACACTTGGAGGATGGCTACACCTTC	CASSSRHLEDGYTF
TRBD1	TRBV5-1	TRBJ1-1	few	TGCGCCAGCAGCTTGGGGACAGGGGGCCCCACTGAAGCTTTCTTT	CASSLGTGGPTEAFF
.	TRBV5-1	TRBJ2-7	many	TGCGCCAGCAGCTTGGATCAGGGGTTCACGTTTCCTGACTACGAGCAGTACTTC	CASSLDQGFTFPDYEQYF
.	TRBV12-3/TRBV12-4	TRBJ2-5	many	TGTGCCAGCAGTCTAGCTCTCCAGACCCAGTACTTC	CASSLALQTQYF
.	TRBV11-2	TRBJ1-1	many	TGTGCCAGCAGCCAGGGGACATCCCCCAAGGAAGCTTTCTTT	CASSQGTSPKEAFF
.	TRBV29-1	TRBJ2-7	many	TGCAGCGTTGAAGGTGGGGCGTTCTACGAGCAGTACTTC	CSVEGGAFYEQYF
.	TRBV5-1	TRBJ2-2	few	TGCGCCAGCACAGCAGACACCGGGGAGCTGTTTTTT	CASTADTGELFF
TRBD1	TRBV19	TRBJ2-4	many	TGTGCCAGTAGTTCAGACAGGGGAGCCAAAAACATTCAGTACTTC	CASSSDRGAKNIQYF
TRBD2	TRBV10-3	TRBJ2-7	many	TGTGCCAACTTTACATTCGTTGGGCGGGAGAGAAACGAGCAGTACTTC	CANFTFVGRERNEQYF
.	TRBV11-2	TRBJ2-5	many	TGTGCCAGCAGCTTATTTAGTGGGACCCAGTACTTC	CASSLFSGTQYF
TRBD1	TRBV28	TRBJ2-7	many	TGTGCCAGCACCCCCGTCGACAGGGGGTATGGGAAACGCTCCTACGAGCAGTACTTC	CASTPVDRGYGKRSYEQYF
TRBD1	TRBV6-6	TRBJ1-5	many	TGTGCCAGCAGTCCCCGGGCAGGGATTAGCCACCGACAGGGTCATCAGCCCCAGCATTTT	CASSPRAGISHRQGHQPQHF
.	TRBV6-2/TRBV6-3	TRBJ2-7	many	TGTGCCAGCGGCGAAGCAGGTGTTTCCTACGAGCAGTACTTC	CASGEAGVSYEQYF
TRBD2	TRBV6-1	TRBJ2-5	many	TGTGCCAGCAGGGAATTGATAGCGGGAGCGGAGACCCAGTACTTC	CASRELIAGAETQYF
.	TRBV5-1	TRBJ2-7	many	TGCGCCAGGTTGGGTGCGGACCTCTCCTACGAGCAGTACTTC	CARLGADLSYEQYF
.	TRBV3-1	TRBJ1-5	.	TGTGCCAGCAGTCCCGGGACACAGAGCAATCAGCCCCAGCATTTT	CASSPGTQSNQPQHF
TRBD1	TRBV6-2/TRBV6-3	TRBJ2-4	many	TGTGCCAGCAGTTTCAGGGGGTCCGGGGAAAACATTCAGTACTTC	CASSFRGSGENIQYF
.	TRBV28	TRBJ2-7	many	TGTGCCAGCAGAGTGGGGACGGGCTCCTACGAGCAGTACTTC	CASRVGTGSYEQYF
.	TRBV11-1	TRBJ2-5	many	TGTGCCAGCAGCCTGGACAGATTCCAAGAGACCCAGTACTTC	CASSLDRFQETQYF
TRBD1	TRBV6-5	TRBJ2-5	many	TGTGCCAGCAGCAAGGGACAGGGATTAGGAGAGACCCAGTACTTC	CASSKGQGLGETQYF
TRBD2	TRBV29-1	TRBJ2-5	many	TGCAGCGTCGAGACGGGGCGGGAGGTTGAAGAGACCCAGTACTTC	CSVETGREVEETQYF
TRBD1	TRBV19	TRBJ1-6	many	TGTGCCAGTAGCACAGGGGTTCTCCATAATTCACCCCTCCACTTT	CASSTGVLHNSPLHF
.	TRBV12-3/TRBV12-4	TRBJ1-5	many	TGTGCCAGCAGTTTAGGTACAGCGGGCAATCAGCCCCAGCATTTT	CASSLGTAGNQPQHF
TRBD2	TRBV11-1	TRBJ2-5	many	TGTGCCAGCACTCCGGGACTAGCGGGACCCAAGGAGGAGACCCAGTACTTC	CASTPGLAGPKEETQYF
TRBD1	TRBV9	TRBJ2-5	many	TGTGCCAGCAGCAGAGGACAGGGACAAGAGACCCAGTACTTC	CASSRGQGQETQYF
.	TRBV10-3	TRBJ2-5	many	TGTGCCTCAGCGGGTGATAGGGAGACCCAGTACTTC	CASAGDRETQYF
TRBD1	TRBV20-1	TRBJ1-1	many	TGCAGTGCTACCCGACAGGGTCTGAAGACTGAAGCTTTCTTT	CSATRQGLKTEAFF
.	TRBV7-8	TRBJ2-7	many	TGTGCCAGTTGGGAGTATGACTACGAGCAGTACTTC	CASWEYDYEQYF
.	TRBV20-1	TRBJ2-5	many	TGCAGTGCTGGAACGGGAGCACGAGAGACCCAGTACTTC	CSAGTGARETQYF
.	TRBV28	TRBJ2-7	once	TGTGCCAGCAGCAGACCGATATTAGGAGGGACGGGAGAGCAGTACTTC	CASSRPILGGTGEQYF